This entry is about one T cell receptor (beta chain). The sample comes from a study of blood T cell repertoires in COVID-19. Study context: Sites across the United States, Italy and Spain contributed samples from acute and convalescent COVID-19.

Assignment of participants to cohorts was predicated upon participant-reported clinical history. Profiled with immunoSEQ multiplex PCR; TCRdb holds only in-frame clones, not every one. The table records approximately 180,000 clones, approximately 80% of them present only once. V trimming: 3 bases; J trimming: 5 bases; junction bases outside the gene matches: 9. This CDR3 has 15 amino acids. Germline V gene sequence: CDR1 KGHSH, CDR2 LQKENI. The V gene is TRBV18, the J gene TRBJ2-7; 8 positions match TRBD1. The receptor was derived from a woman aged 55-69 years with acute COVID-19. The specimen sequenced was PBMCs or T cells enriched from blood (not recorded which). CDR3 region: CASSPWESGGHEQYF. The CDR3 nucleotides are TGTGCCAGCTCACCGTGGGAGTCAGGGGGCCACGAGCAGTACTTC.